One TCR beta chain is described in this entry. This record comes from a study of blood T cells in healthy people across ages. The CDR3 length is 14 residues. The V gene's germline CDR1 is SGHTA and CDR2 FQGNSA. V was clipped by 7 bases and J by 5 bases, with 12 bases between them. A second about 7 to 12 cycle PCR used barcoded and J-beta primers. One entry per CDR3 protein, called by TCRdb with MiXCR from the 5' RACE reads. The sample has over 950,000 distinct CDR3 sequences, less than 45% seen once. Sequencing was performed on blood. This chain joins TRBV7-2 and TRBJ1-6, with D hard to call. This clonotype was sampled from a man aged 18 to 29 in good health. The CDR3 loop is CASKPGSDNSPLHF. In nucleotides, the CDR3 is TGTGCCAGCAAGCCCGGGTCAGATAATTCACCCCTCCACTTT.